This entry is about one T cell receptor beta chain. These data come from a study of beta chain features in type 1 diabetes. Sorted populations all exceeded 98% purity. Expressed TCRB transcripts were sequenced after all isolated RNA was converted to cDNA. The assay was immunoSEQ multiplex PCR, and TCRdb's table has in-frame clones only and misses some. The repertoire has a few hundred thousand clones, 25% to 35% of them found once; the top ten carry approximately 4%. This TCR derives from a man aged 30 to 45 in good health. Sequencing input: central memory CD4+ T cells from blood.

The CDR3 nucleotides read TGTGCCAGCTCATCGACAGGGGGTAATCAGCCCCAGCATTTT. Residues: CASSSTGGNQPQHF. The rearrangement links TRBV18 to TRBJ1-5; the match to TRBD1 covers 9 bases. Trimming took 5 bases from V and 4 from J; bases not matched to a gene: 3. CDR3 size: 14 residues. Per the germline V gene, CDR1 is KGHSH and CDR2 is LQKENI.